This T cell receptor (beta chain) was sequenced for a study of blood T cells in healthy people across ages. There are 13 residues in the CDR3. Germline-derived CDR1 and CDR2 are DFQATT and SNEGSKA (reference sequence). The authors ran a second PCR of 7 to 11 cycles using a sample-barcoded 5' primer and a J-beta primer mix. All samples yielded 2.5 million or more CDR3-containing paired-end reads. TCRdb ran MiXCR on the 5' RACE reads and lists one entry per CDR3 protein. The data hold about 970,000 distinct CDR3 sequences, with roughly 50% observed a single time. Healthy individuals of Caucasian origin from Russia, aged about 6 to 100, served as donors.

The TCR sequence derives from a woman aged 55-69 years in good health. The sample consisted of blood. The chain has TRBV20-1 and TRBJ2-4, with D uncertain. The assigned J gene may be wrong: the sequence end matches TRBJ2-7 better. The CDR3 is CSAYALNHYEQYF. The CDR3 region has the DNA TGCAGTGCCTACGCTCTAAACCATTACGAGCAGTACTTC.